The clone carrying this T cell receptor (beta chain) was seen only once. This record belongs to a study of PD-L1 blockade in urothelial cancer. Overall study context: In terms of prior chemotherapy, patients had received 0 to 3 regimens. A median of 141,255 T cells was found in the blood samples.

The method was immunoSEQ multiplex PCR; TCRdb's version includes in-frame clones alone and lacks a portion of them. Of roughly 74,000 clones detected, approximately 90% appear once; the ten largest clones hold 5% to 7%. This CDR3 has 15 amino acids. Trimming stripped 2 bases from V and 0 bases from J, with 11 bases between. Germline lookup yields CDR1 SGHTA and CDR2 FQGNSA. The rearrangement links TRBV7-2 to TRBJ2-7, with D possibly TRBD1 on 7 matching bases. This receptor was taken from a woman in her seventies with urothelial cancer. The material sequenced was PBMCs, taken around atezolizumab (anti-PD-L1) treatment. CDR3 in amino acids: CASSLQGGSSYEQYF. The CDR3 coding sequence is TGTGCCAGCAGCTTACAGGGGGGCAGCTCCTACGAGCAGTACTTC.